This TCR beta chain came from a study of T cell responses to AZD1222 COVID-19 vaccine. The study, taken as a whole, reports: Once two AZD1222 doses were given, Spike-specific TCR breadth and depth went up. After the peak T cell response, and only then, were repertoires sampled. Reportedly, close to half of spike-specific TCRs are directed against unmutated variant regions.

This clone has a handful of counts. Its matching antigen is unknown. Sequencing used immunoSEQ multiplex PCR; TCRdb keeps in-frame clones, though not all of them. The sample lists roughly 130,000 clones; 87% were seen once. Germline CDR1 and CDR2: GTSNPN and SVGIG (reference sequence). V lost 2 bases, J lost 0 bases, and 8 bases lay in between. This CDR3 is 14 amino acids long. The sample here was peripheral blood, taken on day 0 of AZD1222 vaccination. V is TRBV30 and J is TRBJ1-5, with D uncertain. The TCR was taken from an adult in good health. CDR3: CAWSYRVSNQPQHF. CDR3 DNA: TGTGCCTGGAGTTATAGGGTTAGCAATCAGCCCCAGCATTTT.